The clone carrying this T cell receptor beta chain has a count of ten or more. Its antigen is currently unknown. The entry originates in a study of CD8+CD57+ T cells in acquired aplastic anemia. Study results and limitations: Patients and controls shared about 30 CD8+ CDR3 sequences.

Sequencing involved patients with CD8+CD57+ cell expansion previously shown by flow cytometry. Each of the patients presented with severe acquired aplastic anemia. The blood sampling took place in patients who had so far received no therapy. The CDR3 length is 16 residues. V dropped 3 bases and J dropped 1 base, with 19 bases sitting between them. Germline V gene lookup returns CDR1 DFQATT and CDR2 SNEGSKA (reference sequence). Genomic DNA, serving as template, underwent TCR beta VDJ and CDR3 profiling. TCRdb re-derived calls from the reads in MiXCR, one entry per CDR3 protein. The table lists 120,000 or so distinct CDR3 sequences, about 43% of them singletons.

What was sequenced was sorted CD4+, CD8+, or CD8+CD57+ T cells (not recorded which) from PBMCs. The sequence derives from a human donor with aplastic anemia. The chain links TRBV20-1 to TRBJ2-7; D could derive from TRBD1 or TRBD2 (6 bases each). The CDR3 loop reads CSASTSGAHLSYEQYF. The DNA of the CDR3 is TGCAGTGCTAGTACATCGGGGGCCCATCTTTCCTACGAGCAGTACTTC.